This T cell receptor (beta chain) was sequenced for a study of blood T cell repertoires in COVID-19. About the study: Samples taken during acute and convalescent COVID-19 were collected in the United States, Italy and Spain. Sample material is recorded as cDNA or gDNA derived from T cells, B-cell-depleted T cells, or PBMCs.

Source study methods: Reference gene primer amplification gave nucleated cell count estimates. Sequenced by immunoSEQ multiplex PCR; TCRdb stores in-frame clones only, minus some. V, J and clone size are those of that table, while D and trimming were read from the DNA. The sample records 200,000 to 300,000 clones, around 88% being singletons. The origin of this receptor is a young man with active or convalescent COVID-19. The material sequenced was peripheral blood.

CDR3 sequence: CASSIGGRGNSNQPQHF. The CDR3 bases are TGTGCCAGTAGTATAGGCGGCAGGGGGAACAGCAATCAGCCCCAGCATTTT. The chain links TRBV19 to TRBJ1-5; 7 bases match TRBD1. Germline V gives CDR1 LNHDA, CDR2 SQIVND (reference sequence). The CDR3 loop spans 17 amino acids. The junction had 7 bases not matched to a gene; V was cut back by 1 base and J by 1 base.